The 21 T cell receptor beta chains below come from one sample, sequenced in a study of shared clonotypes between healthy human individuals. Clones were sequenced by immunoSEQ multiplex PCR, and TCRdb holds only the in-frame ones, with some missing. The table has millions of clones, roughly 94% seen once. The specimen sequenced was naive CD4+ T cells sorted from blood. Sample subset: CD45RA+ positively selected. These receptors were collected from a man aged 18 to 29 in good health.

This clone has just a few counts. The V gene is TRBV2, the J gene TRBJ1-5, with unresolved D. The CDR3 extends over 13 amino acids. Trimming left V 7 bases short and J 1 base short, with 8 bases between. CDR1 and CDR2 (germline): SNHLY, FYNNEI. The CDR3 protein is CASKLDSNQPQHF. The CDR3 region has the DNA TGTGCCAGCAAGCTTGACAGCAATCAGCCCCAGCATTTT.

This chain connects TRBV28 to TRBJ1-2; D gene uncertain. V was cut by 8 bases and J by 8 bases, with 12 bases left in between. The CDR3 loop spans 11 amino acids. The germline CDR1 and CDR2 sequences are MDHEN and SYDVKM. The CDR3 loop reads CASGSGIGYTF. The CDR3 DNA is TGTGCCAGCGGGTCCGGGATCGGCTACACCTTC.

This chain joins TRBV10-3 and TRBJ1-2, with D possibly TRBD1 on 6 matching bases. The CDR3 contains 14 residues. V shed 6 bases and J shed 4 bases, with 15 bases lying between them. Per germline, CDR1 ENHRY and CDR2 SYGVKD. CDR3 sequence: CAIRQQGDGYGYTF. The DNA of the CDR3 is TGTGCCATCAGACAACAGGGCGATGGCTATGGCTACACCTTC.

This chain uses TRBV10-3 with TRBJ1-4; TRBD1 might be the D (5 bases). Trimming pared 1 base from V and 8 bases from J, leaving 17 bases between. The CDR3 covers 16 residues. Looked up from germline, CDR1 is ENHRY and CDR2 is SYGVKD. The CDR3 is CAISEYGQSGKEKLFF. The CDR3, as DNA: TGTGCCATCAGTGAGTATGGACAATCAGGGAAAGAAAAACTGTTTTTT.

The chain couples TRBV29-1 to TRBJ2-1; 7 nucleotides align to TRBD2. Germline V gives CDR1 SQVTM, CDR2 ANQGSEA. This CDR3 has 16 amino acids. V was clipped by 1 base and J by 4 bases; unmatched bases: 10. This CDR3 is CSVEGSQRGLYNEQFF. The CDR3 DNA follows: TGCAGCGTTGAAGGCAGCCAGCGGGGATTGTACAATGAGCAGTTCTTC.

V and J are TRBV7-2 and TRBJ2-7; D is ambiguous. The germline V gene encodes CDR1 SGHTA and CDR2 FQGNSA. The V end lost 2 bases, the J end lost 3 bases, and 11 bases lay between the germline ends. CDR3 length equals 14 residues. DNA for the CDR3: TGTGCCAGCAGCTTATCGAAACTGAACTACGAGCAGTACTTC. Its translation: CASSLSKLNYEQYF.

The CDR3 is CASSPEASVQYF. The CDR3 nucleotides read TGTGCCAGCAGCCCGGAGGCTAGCGTGCAGTACTTC. The chain combines TRBV27 with TRBJ2-7; possible D gene TRBD2, 6 bases. CDR1 is MNHEY, CDR2 SMNVEV, per germline (reference sequence). This CDR3 has 12 residues. V lost 6 bases and J lost 9, with 15 bases in between.

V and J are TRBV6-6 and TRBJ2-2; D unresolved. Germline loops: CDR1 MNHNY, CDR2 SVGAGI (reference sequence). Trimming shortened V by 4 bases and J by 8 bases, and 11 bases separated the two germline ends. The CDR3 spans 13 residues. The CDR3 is CASSFGGGGELFF. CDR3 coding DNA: TGTGCCAGCAGTTTCGGCGGTGGGGGGGAGCTGTTTTTT.

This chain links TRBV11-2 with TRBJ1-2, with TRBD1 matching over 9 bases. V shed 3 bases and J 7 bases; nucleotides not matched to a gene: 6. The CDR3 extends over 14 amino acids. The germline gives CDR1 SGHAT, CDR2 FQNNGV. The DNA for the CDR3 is TGTGCCAGCAGCTTGGACAGGGGAGGAGCTGGCTACACCTTC. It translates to CASSLDRGGAGYTF.

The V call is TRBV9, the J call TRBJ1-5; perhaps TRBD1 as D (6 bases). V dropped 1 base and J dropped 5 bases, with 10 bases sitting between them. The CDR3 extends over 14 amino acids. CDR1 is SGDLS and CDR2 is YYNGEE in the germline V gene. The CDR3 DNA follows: TGTGCCAGCAGCGTACAAGGGGGAGATCAGCCCCAGCATTTT. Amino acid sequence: CASSVQGGDQPQHF.

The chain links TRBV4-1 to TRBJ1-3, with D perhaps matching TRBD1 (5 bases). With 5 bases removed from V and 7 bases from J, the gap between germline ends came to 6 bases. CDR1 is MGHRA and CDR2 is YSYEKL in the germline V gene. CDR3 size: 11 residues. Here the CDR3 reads CASSAGNTIYF. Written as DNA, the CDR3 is TGCGCCAGCAGCGCAGGGAACACCATATATTTT.

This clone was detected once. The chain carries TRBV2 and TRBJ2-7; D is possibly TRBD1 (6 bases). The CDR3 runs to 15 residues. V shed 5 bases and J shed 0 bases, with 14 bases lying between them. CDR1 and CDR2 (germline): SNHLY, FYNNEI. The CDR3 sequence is CASSFEQGTSYEQYF. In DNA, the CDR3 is TGTGCCAGCAGTTTCGAACAGGGTACCTCCTACGAGCAGTACTTC.

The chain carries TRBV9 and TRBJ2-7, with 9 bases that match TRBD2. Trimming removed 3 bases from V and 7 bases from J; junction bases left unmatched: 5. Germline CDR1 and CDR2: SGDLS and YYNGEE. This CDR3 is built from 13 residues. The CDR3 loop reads CASSGGRVWEQYF. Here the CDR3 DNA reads TGTGCCAGCAGCGGCGGGAGGGTTTGGGAGCAGTACTTC.

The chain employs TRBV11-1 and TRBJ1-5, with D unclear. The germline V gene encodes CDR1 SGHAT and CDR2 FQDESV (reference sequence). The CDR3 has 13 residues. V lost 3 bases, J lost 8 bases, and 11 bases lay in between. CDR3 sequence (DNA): TGTGCCAGCAGCTTCGACGTGTCGGAGCCCCAGCATTTT. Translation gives CASSFDVSEPQHF.

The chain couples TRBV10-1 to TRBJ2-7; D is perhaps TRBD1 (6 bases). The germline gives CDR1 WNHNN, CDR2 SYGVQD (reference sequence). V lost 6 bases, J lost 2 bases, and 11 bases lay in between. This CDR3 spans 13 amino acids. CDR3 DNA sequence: TGCGCCAGCAGGAGGAAGGGGGCCTACGAGCAGTACTTC. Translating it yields CASRRKGAYEQYF.

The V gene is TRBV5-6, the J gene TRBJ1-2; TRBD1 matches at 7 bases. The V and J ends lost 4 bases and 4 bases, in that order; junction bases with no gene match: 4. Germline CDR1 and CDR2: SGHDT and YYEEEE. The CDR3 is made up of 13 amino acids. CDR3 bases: TGTGCCAGCAGCCGGGACAGAGCCTATGGCTACACCTTC. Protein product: CASSRDRAYGYTF.

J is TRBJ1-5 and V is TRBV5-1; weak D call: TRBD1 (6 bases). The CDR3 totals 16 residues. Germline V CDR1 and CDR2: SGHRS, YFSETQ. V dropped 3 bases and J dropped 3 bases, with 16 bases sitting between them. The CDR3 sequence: CASSSQDRGSNQPQHF. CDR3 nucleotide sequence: TGCGCCAGCAGCTCGCAGGACAGAGGGTCCAATCAGCCCCAGCATTTT.

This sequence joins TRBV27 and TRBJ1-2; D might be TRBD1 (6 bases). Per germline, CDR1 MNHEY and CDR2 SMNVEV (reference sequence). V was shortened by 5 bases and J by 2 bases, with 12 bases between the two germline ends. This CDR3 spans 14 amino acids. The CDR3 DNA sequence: TGTGCCAGCAGTCCGGTAGGGGGGAACTATGGCTACACCTTC. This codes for CASSPVGGNYGYTF.

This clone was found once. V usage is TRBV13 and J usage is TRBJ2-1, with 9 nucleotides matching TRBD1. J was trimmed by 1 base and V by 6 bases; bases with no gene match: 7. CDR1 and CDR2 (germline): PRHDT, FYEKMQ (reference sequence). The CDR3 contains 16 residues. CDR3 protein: CASRKQGAGSYNEQFF. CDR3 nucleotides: TGTGCCAGCAGAAAACAGGGGGCGGGTTCCTACAATGAGCAGTTCTTC.

CDR3: CASSPRGRTGGYGYTF. The CDR3 DNA reads as TGTGCCAGCAGTCCACGGGGGCGCACGGGCGGCTATGGCTACACCTTC. The chain recombines TRBV28 with TRBJ1-2; D may be TRBD1 (6 bases). Looked up from germline, CDR1 is MDHEN and CDR2 is SYDVKM. V gave up 5 bases and J gave up 4 bases, with 20 bases separating them. The CDR3 is 16 residues long.

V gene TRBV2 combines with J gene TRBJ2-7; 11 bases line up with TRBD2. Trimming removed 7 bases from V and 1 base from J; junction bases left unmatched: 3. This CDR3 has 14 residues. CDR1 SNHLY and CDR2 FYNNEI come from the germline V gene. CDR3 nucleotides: TGTGCCAGCATGGGGACTAGCGGATCCTACGAGCAGTACTTC. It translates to CASMGTSGSYEQYF.